This passage covers 5 T cell receptor beta chains from one sample sequenced in a study of cytotoxic CD8 clonotypes in ibrutinib-treated CLL. The table came from immunoSEQ multiplex PCR; TCRdb's copy has only in-frame clones and leaves some out. The table shows 25,000 or so clones, with around 57% occurring only once. Specimen: PBMCs, collected before ibrutinib treatment. The receptor source for this set is a human donor with chronic lymphocytic leukemia.

In its sample, this clone is medium-sized. The chain carries TRBV6-1 and TRBJ2-3, with TRBD1 as a possible D gene (6 bases). The germline V and J ends were trimmed by 0 bases and 4 bases, with 11 bases remaining between them. There are 15 residues in the CDR3. Germline V gene data show CDR1 as MNHNS and CDR2 as SASEGT. CDR3 sequence (DNA): TGTGCCAGCAGTGAAGCCTCAGGGGCCGCAGATACGCAGTATTTT. The encoded protein is CASSEASGAADTQYF.

CDR3 bases: TGTGCCAGCAGCTCACGGACTAGCGGGGGTTACAATGAGCAGTTCTTC. Its protein is CASSSRTSGGYNEQFF. The rearrangement links TRBV11-3 to TRBJ2-1; 13 bases map to TRBD2. The CDR3 consists of 16 residues. Germline CDR1 is SGHNT and CDR2 is YENEEA. V gave up 4 bases and J gave up 4 bases; unmatched junction bases: 4.

V is TRBV4-1 and J is TRBJ2-5, with 7 bases matching TRBD1. This CDR3 comprises 16 residues. Per the germline V gene, CDR1 is MGHRA and CDR2 is YSYEKL. The trim removed 2 bases at V and 2 bases at J, leaving 8 bases unmatched. CDR3 residues: CASSQTTGAPQETQYF. CDR3 bases: TGCGCCAGCAGCCAAACCACAGGGGCGCCTCAAGAGACCCAGTACTTC.

J is TRBJ2-7 and V is TRBV18, with 7 bases aligning to TRBD1. V shed 6 bases and J 3 bases; nucleotides not matched to a gene: 8. The CDR3 contains 14 residues. Germline V lookup: CDR1 KGHSH, CDR2 LQKENI. The CDR3 sequence: CASSGHDRDYEQYF. Here the CDR3 DNA reads TGTGCCAGCTCTGGCCACGACAGGGACTACGAGCAGTACTTC.

By share of the sample, this clone is hyperexpanded. The chain carries TRBV30 and TRBJ1-4, with unresolved D. There are 15 residues in the CDR3. Germline loops: CDR1 GTSNPN, CDR2 SVGIG (reference sequence). Trimming took off 5 bases at V and 0 bases at J, with 13 bases between the two ends. The CDR3 coding sequence is TGTGCCTGGGAATCCACGGTTGCAACTAATGAAAAACTGTTTTTT. The encoded protein is CAWESTVATNEKLFF.